This record looks at one T cell receptor (beta chain) sequence and its context. Its antigen remains unknown. This specimen belongs to a study of T-cell reconstitution after alpha-beta-depleted transplantation in children. Study outcomes and limitations: T-cell counts and diversity were attributed mostly to newly produced T cells one year after transplant. Surviving recipient cells, namely T cells and thymic progenitors, were the source of high day-60 TCRbeta diversity in some patients. The study reportedly traced alpha-beta T cells about two months after transplant to several hundred expanded graft clones.

Preparation of the TCRbeta library used unique molecular identifiers. MiXCR, run by TCRdb on the PCR reads, gives a single entry per CDR3 protein. The sample shows tens of thousands of distinct CDR3 sequences, 5% to 6.5% of them seen only once. Per the germline V gene, CDR1 is LGHDT and CDR2 is YNNKEL (reference sequence). CDR3 length: 15 residues. Trimming took off 1 base at V and 4 bases at J, with 14 bases between the two ends. V is TRBV3-1 and J is TRBJ2-7; D gene ambiguous. The source of this sequence is a female patient aged 2-9 years who had a stem cell transplant for aplastic anemia, so the T cells may come from the graft donor. Sequencing was performed on PBMCs, mostly from graft donor cells, taken 60 days after TCRalphabeta/CD19-depleted stem cell transplant. The DNA for the CDR3 is TGTGCCAGCAGCCAAGCTCCAGCTAACTTTTACGAGCAGTACTTC. Its protein is CASSQAPANFYEQYF.